The rows below give T cell receptor beta chains drawn from one sample of a study of cytomegalovirus exposure and HLA in healthy donors. TCRdb's table, derived via immunoSEQ multiplex PCR, lists solely in-frame clones and lacks some. Among about 200,000 clones listed, roughly 81% were seen once. Sequenced: PBMCs. Receptors were obtained from a woman in her twenties or thirties in good health and CMV-seropositive. The CDR3 runs from the conserved cysteine through the conserved F or W. Each record gives: V gene, J gene, D gene, clone size, CDR3 DNA, CDR3 protein. D genes are given only for firm matches. Not every row has a clone size; where given, it reads once, few, many or a size class.

>TRBV7-2|TRBJ2-1|NA|once
TGTGCCAGCAGCTTAGCCAGCGTGGCCTACAATGAGCAGTTCTTC
CASSLASVAYNEQFF
>TRBV7-9|TRBJ2-7|NA|NA
TGTGCCAGCAGCCCTCGCGGGTCCTACGAGCAGTACTTC
CASSPRGSYEQYF
>TRBV28|TRBJ1-2|NA|NA
TGTGCCAGCCAAAGAGCGGGGGAAGCTAACTATGGCTACACCTTC
CASQRAGEANYGYTF
>TRBV19|TRBJ1-6|NA|few
TGTGCCAGTAGGATAACACAATCTAATTCACCCCTCCACTTT
CASRITQSNSPLHF
>TRBV19|TRBJ1-4|NA|NA
TGTGCCAGTAGCTACAGGCGCCTGGGTGAAAAACTGTTTTTT
CASSYRRLGEKLFF
>TRBV27|TRBJ2-5|NA|NA
TGTGCCAGCAGTCCGCGGATCGGGGGGACCCAGTACTTC
CASSPRIGGTQYF
>TRBV6-4|TRBJ2-7|NA|NA
TGTGCCAGCAGACCGAAAGGCGGCTACGAGCAGTACTTC
CASRPKGGYEQYF
>TRBV6-6|TRBJ2-2|TRBD2|NA
TGTGCCAGCAGAAACGAAGCGGGAGGTGCAACCGGGGAGCTGTTTTTT
CASRNEAGGATGELFF
>TRBV6-1|TRBJ1-2|TRBD1|NA
TGTGCCAGCACTGCCATGGACAGGGTGTCGGGAGGCTACACCTTC
CASTAMDRVSGGYTF
>TRBV28|TRBJ2-5|NA|few
TGTGCCAGCAGCAATACCCTCACTTGGGGGGTACCGGAGACCCAGTACTTC
CASSNTLTWGVPETQYF
>TRBV9|TRBJ1-1|NA|NA
TGTGCTTCGGCTACCTGGGCGAACACTGAAGCTTTCTTT
CASATWANTEAFF
>TRBV7-3|TRBJ1-1|NA|NA
TGTGCCAGCAGCTTAACGAGAGGGACTGAAGCTTTCTTT
CASSLTRGTEAFF
>TRBV7-8|TRBJ2-2|TRBD2|NA
TGTGCCAGCAGCATTTTAGCGGGGGGGCTTACCGGGGAGCTGTTTTTT
CASSILAGGLTGELFF
>TRBV5-6|TRBJ1-2|NA|NA
TGTGCCAGCCGACCGGCGGGGGGAGGTAACTATGGCTACACCTTC
CASRPAGGGNYGYTF
>TRBV7-2|TRBJ1-2|NA|NA
TGTGCCAGCAGCCCCTCGTCCTCCAACTATGGCTACACCTTC
CASSPSSSNYGYTF
>TRBV18|TRBJ1-5|NA|NA
TGTGCCAGCTCACCGGAGGCGGGGAGTCAGCCCCAGCATTTT
CASSPEAGSQPQHF
>TRBV6-5|TRBJ1-4|NA|NA
TGTGCCAGCAGTTACTCGGGGCGTCGGGAAAAACTGTTTTTT
CASSYSGRREKLFF
>TRBV29-1|TRBJ1-6|NA|NA
TGCAGCGTTCGGTGGGGGGACAATTCACCCCTCCACTTT
CSVRWGDNSPLHF
>TRBV18|TRBJ2-4|TRBD1|NA
TGTGCCAGCTCACTACAGGGGAAGGAAAACATTCAGTACTTC
CASSLQGKENIQYF
>TRBV4-2|TRBJ1-5|NA|NA
TGTGCCAGCAGTCAGACGGAGGGCAATCAGCCCCAGCATTTT
CASSQTEGNQPQHF
>TRBV18|TRBJ2-4|NA|NA
TGTGCCAGCTCATATACATCAGCCAAAAACATTCAGTACTTC
CASSYTSAKNIQYF
>TRBV7-8|TRBJ2-1|TRBD2|NA
TGTGCCAGCAGCTTAGCGATGACTAGCGGGTCCTACAATGAGCAGTTCTTC
CASSLAMTSGSYNEQFF
>TRBV6-1|TRBJ1-3|TRBD1|NA
TGTGCCAGTGGGACAGGGGGCAGAAACACCATATATTTT
CASGTGGRNTIYF
>TRBV6-6|TRBJ1-1|NA|NA
TGTGCCAGCAGTTACCGTCAGGGGTACACTGAAGCTTTCTTT
CASSYRQGYTEAFF